In this sample, the clone carrying this T cell receptor (beta chain) turned up a few times. Antigen: not known. The data were obtained in a study of response to subunit inactivated influenza vaccine. The study, taken as a whole, reports: Each seasonal influenza vaccination recruits few new T cells, the authors suggested.

TCRdb reprocessed the RT-PCR reads via MiXCR and lists one record per CDR3 protein. The data show 500,000 or so distinct CDR3 sequences, 9.5% to 12% seen once. V was shortened by 6 bases and J by 1 base, with 10 bases between the two germline ends. CDR3 length: 14 residues. The source is a man in his fifties who received an inactivated influenza vaccine. This specimen consisted of PBMCs from blood, obtained roughly 6 weeks after vaccination. V and J are TRBV12-3 or TRBV12-4 and TRBJ2-4; D ambiguous. CDR3 sequence reads: CASSLYSAKNIQYF. The CDR3 DNA sequence: TGTGCCAGCAGCCTTTACAGTGCCAAAAACATTCAGTACTTC.